This T cell receptor beta chain emerged from a study of blood T cell repertoires in COVID-19. Study details: Samples came from the United States, Italy and Spain, spanning acute and convalescent COVID-19. Sources were T cells, B-cell-depleted T cells, or PBMCs; the material itself was cDNA or gDNA.

CDR3 length: 14 residues. Trimming removed 2 bases at V and 2 bases at J, with 10 bases between. The germline gives CDR1 SGHTA, CDR2 FQGNSA. Study processing details: Counts of nucleated cells, estimated from reference gene primer amplification, were obtained. The table came from immunoSEQ multiplex PCR; TCRdb's copy has only in-frame clones and leaves some out. V and J calls and clone size follow that table, whereas D and trimming were derived from the DNA. The table has 200,000 to 250,000 clones, almost 90% seen once. The sample was peripheral blood. The J gene is TRBJ2-7, the V gene TRBV7-2, with D unresolved. This TCR derives from a woman in her sixties or seventies with acute or convalescent COVID-19. The CDR3 is CASSLKLPPYEQYF. The CDR3 DNA follows: TGTGCCAGCAGCTTAAAACTACCGCCCTACGAGCAGTACTTC.